The clone carrying this TCR beta chain has only a few counts. The data are from a study of blood T cells in healthy people across ages. Using a J-beta primer mix together with a sample-barcoded 5' primer, a second PCR was run for roughly 6 to 12 cycles. TCRdb fed the 5' RACE reads into MiXCR, producing one record per CDR3 protein. The sample includes about 900,000 distinct CDR3 sequences, 45% to 50% of them seen just once. This CDR3 has 16 residues. Trimming removed 1 base from V and 2 bases from J, with 13 bases in between. CDR1 is LGHNA, CDR2 YSLEER, per germline. Donors were healthy Caucasian individuals from Russia aged roughly 6 to 95.

Sequenced material: blood. The sequence derives from a man aged 25-40 years in good health. This chain links TRBV4-3 with TRBJ2-3; D not certain. The CDR3 DNA reads as TGCGCCAGCAGCCAAGGAGGTCACCCTCCCACAGATACGCAGTATTTT. Translated: CASSQGGHPPTDTQYF.